These 3 T cell receptor beta chains came from one sample sequenced in a study of T cells in narcolepsy. Measured with immunoSEQ multiplex PCR; TCRdb has only the in-frame clones, and not every one. The sample includes around 34,000 clones, roughly three quarters of them seen just once. The material sequenced was memory (CD45RA-) CD4+ T cells from blood. These receptor sequences come from a human donor in good health.

This clone was seen a few times. V usage is TRBV19 and J usage is TRBJ2-7, with 10 nucleotides matching TRBD1. The V gene end was trimmed by 2 bases and the J gene end by 3 bases; junction bases not matched to a gene: 7. Germline values: CDR1 LNHDA, CDR2 SQIVND (reference sequence). The CDR3 is 16 amino acids. CDR3 residues: CASSISGTGVYYEQYF. Written as DNA, the CDR3 is TGTGCCAGTAGTATATCCGGGACAGGGGTTTACTACGAGCAGTACTTC.

The J gene is TRBJ2-7, the V gene TRBV27; the D gene is possibly TRBD1 (6 bases). Trimming removed 10 bases at V and 3 bases at J, with 13 bases between. CDR3 length: 12 residues. CDR1 and CDR2 from the germline V gene are MNHEY and SMNVEV (reference sequence). The CDR3 bases are TGTGCCACCCGAGGGGGTAACTACGAGCAGTACTTC. This translates into CATRGGNYEQYF.

The V call is TRBV5-1, the J call TRBJ1-1; D remains ambiguous. The CDR3 runs 12 residues. V was shortened by 4 bases and J by 1 base, with 5 bases between the two germline ends. Germline CDR1 and CDR2: SGHRS and YFSETQ. CDR3 loop: CASSEGNTEAFF. CDR3 DNA sequence: TGCGCCAGCAGCGAGGGGAACACTGAAGCTTTCTTT.